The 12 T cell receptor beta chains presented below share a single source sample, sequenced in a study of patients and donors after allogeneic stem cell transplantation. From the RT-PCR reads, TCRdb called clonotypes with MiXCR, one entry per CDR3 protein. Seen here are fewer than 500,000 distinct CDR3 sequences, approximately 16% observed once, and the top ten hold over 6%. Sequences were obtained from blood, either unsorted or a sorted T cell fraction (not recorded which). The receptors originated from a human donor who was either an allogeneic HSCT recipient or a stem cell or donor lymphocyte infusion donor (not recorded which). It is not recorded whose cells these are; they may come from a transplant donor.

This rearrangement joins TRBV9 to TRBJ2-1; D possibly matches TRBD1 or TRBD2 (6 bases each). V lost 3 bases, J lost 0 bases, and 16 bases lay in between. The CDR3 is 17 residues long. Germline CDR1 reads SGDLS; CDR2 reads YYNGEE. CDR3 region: CASSERGDHRSYNEQFF. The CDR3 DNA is TGTGCCAGCAGCGAGAGGGGGGACCATCGCTCCTACAATGAGCAGTTCTTC.

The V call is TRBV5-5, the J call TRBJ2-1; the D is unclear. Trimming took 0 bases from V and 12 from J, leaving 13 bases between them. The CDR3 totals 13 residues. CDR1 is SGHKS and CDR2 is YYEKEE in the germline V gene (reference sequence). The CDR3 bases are TGTGCCAGCAGCTTGGTCGAGTACATGGGGCAGTTCTTC. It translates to CASSLVEYMGQFF. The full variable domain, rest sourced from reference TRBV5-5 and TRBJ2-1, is DAGVTQSPTHLIKTRGQQVTLRCSPISGHKSVSWYQQVLGQGPQFIFQYYEKEERGRGNFPDRFSARQFPNYSSELNVNALLLGDSALYLCASSLVEYMGQFFGPGTRLTVL.

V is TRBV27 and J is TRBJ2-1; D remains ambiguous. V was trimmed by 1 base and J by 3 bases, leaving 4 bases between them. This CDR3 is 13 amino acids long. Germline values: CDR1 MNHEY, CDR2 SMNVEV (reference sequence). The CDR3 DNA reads TGTGCCAGCAGTTTATACTACTACAATGAGCAGTTCTTC. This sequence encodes CASSLYYYNEQFF.

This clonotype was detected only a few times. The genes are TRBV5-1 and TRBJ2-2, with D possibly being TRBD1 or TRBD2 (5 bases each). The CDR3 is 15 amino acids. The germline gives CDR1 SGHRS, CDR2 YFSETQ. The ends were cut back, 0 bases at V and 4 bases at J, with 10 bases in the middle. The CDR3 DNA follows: TGCGCCAGCAGCTTGGAGGGACCATTCACCGGGGAGCTGTTTTTT. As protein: CASSLEGPFTGELFF. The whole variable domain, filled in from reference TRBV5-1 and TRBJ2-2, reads KAGVTQTPRYLIKTRGQQVTLSCSPISGHRSVSWYQQTPGQGLQFLFEYFSETQRNKGNFPGRFSGRQFSNSRSEMNVSTLELGDSALYLCASSLEGPFTGELFFGEGSRLTVL.

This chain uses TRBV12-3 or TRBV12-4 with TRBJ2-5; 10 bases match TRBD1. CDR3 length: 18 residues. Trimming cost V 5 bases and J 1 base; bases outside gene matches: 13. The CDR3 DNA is TGTGCCAGCAGTCCTAGCCCTGGGGGGACAGGGGCCCAAGAGACCCAGTACTTC. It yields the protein CASSPSPGGTGAQETQYF.

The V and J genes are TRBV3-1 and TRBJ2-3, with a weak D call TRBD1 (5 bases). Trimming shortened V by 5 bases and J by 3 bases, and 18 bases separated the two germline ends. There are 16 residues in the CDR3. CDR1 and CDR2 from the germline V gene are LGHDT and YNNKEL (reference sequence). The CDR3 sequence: CASSAYRPKGTDTQYF. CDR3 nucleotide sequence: TGTGCCAGCAGCGCATACAGGCCAAAGGGGACAGATACGCAGTATTTT.

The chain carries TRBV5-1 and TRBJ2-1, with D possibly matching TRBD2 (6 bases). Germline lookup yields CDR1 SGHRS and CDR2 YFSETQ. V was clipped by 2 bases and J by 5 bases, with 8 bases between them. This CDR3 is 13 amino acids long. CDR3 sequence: CASSLVADNEQFF. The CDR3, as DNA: TGCGCCAGCAGCTTAGTAGCGGACAATGAGCAGTTCTTC.

CDR3 nucleotide sequence: TGCAGTGCTAGAGGCAGAATCCTGGGGTTCGACACCGGGGAGCTGTTTTTT. It specifies CSARGRILGFDTGELFF. The chain recombines TRBV20-1 with TRBJ2-2; no definite D call. The CDR3 totals 17 residues. Per germline, CDR1 DFQATT and CDR2 SNEGSKA (reference sequence). Trimming removed 1 base from V and 3 bases from J, with 18 bases in between.

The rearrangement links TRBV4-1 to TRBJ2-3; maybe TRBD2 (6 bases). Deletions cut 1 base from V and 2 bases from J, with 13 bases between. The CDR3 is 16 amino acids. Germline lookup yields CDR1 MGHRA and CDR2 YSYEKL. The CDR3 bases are TGCGCCAGCAGCCAAGGCCCGGGACTCAACACAGATACGCAGTATTTT. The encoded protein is CASSQGPGLNTDTQYF.

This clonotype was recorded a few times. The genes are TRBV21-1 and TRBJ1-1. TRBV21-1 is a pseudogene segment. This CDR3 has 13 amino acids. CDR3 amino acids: CASLRAVNTEAFF. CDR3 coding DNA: TGTGCCAGCTTACGGGCAGTGAACACTGAAGCTTTCTTT.

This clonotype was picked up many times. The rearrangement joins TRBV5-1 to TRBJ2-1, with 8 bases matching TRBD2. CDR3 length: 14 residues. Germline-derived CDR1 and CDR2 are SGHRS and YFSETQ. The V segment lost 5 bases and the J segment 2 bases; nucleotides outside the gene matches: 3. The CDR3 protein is CASSSGMAYNEQFF. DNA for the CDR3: TGCGCCAGCAGTAGCGGGATGGCCTACAATGAGCAGTTCTTC.

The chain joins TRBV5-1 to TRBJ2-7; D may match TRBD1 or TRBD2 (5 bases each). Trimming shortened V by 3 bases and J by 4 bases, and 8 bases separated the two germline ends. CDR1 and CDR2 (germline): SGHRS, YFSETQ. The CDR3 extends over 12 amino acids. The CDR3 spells CASSSGQYEQYF. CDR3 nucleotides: TGCGCCAGCAGCTCGGGGCAATACGAGCAGTACTTC. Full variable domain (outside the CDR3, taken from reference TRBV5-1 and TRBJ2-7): KAGVTQTPRYLIKTRGQQVTLSCSPISGHRSVSWYQQTPGQGLQFLFEYFSETQRNKGNFPGRFSGRQFSNSRSEMNVSTLELGDSALYLCASSSGQYEQYFGPGTRLTVT.